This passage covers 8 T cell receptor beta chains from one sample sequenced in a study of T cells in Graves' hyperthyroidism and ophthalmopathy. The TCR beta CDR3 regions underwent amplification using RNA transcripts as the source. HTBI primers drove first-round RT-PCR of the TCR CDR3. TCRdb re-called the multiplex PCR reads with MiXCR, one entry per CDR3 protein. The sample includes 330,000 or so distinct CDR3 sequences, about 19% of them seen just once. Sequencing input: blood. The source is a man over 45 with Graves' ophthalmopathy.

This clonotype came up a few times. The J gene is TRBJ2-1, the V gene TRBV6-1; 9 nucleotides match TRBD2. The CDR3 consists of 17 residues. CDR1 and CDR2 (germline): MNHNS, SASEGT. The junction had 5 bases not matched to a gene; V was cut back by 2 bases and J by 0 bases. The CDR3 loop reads CASSEMGGRGSYNEQFF. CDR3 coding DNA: TGTGCCAGCAGTGAAATGGGCGGGAGGGGCTCCTACAATGAGCAGTTCTTC.

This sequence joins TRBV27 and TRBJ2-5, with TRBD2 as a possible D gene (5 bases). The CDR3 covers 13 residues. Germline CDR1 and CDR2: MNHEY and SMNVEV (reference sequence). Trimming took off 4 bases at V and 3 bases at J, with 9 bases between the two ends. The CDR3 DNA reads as TGTGCCAGCAGTTCGGGATCCGAAGAGACCCAGTACTTC. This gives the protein CASSSGSEETQYF.

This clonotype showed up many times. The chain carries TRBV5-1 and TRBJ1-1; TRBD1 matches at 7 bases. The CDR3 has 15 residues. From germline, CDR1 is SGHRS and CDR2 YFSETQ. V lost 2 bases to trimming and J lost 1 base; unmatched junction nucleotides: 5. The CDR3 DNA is TGCGCCAGCAGCTTAGGGACAGCTTCGAACACTGAAGCTTTCTTT. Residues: CASSLGTASNTEAFF.

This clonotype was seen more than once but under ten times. The DNA for the CDR3 is TGTGCCACCAGTGGAGCGGCCTCGAACACCGGGGAGCTGTTTTTT. Amino acid sequence: CATSGAASNTGELFF. The chain recombines TRBV24-1 with TRBJ2-2, with D perhaps TRBD2 (5 bases). The germline V and J ends were trimmed by 5 bases and 0 bases, with 9 bases remaining between them. Germline-derived CDR1 and CDR2 are KGHDR and SFDVKD. This CDR3 is 15 amino acids long.

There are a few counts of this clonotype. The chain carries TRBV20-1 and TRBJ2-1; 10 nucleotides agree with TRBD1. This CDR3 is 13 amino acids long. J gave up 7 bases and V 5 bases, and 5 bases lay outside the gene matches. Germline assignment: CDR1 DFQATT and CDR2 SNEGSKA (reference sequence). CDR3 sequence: CSARTGGRNEQFF. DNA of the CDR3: TGCAGTGCTCGGACAGGGGGTCGGAATGAGCAGTTCTTC.

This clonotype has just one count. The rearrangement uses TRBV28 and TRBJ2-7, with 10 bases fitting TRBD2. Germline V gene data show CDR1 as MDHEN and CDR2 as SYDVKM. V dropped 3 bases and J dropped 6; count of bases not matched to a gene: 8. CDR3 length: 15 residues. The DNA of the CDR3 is TGTGCCAGCAGTTTCGGAGCGGGAGGGCCCAGCGAGCAGTACTTC. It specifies CASSFGAGGPSEQYF.

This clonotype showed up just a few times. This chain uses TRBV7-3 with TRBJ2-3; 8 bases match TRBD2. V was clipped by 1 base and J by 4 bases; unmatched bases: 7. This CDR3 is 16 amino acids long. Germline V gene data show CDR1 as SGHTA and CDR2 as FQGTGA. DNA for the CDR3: TGTGCCAGCAGCTTAAGGGGGAGCGGGAGCTCAGATACGCAGTATTTT. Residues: CASSLRGSGSSDTQYF.

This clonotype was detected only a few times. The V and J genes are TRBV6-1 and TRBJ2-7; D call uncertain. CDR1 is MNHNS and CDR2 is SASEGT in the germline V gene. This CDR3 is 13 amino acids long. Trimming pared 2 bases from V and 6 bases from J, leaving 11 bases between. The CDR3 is CASSEIPTSEQYF. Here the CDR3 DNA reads TGTGCCAGCAGTGAAATACCCACCAGCGAGCAGTACTTC.